This T cell receptor beta chain comes out of a study of T-cell memory formation after mild COVID-19 (dated by TCRdb to the early 2020s). Turning to the overall study: TCR sequence clusters from the two donors were found to be largely donor specific. Longitudinal TCRalpha and TCRbeta repertoire sequencing tracked T-cell clones expanding and contracting after mild COVID-19 in a couple of donors. Two young, previously healthy adult volunteers, one female and one male, were included in the cohort. General conclusions and limits of the study: Some responding clones were found in pre-infection memory, which suggests that pre-existing cross-reactive memory T cells took part in the SARS-CoV-2 response. Contracting CD4+ clones were located mainly in the CM and EM memory subsets, whereas CD8+ clones were found to be enriched in EMRA. The second-wave clones that peaked on day 37 were not confirmed to be SARS-CoV-2 specific. Clones that contracted from day 15 to 85 showed balanced CD4/CD8 phenotypes, whereas a second wave of clones that expanded from day 15 to 37 leaned towards CD4+. The study included only two mild cases, and larger cohorts that include severe cases with pre-infection samples were judged to be necessary.

The germline V gene (reference sequence) supplies CDR1 MNHNY and CDR2 SVGAGI. Relative to germline, V is missing 6 bases and J is missing 0 bases, with 8 bases of the junction outside any gene match. There are 16 amino acids in the CDR3, from cysteine to phenylalanine inclusive. Left in the record is the CDR3 DNA by itself, 48 bases read in frame from the first base. A note on this clonotype: No cognate antigen has been identified for it. Within one base of it there is no much larger clone, and no base qualities were kept.

PBMCs were isolated by Ficoll-Paque density gradient centrifugation. The data were produced on an Illumina NovaSeq 6000. Using 5'RACE with constant-segment primers, TCRalpha and TCRbeta cDNA libraries were constructed, with sample barcodes and unique molecular identifiers added in the process. RNA was extracted from every sample with Trizol reagent. The libraries were amplified in two PCR steps, and the second step added a second sample barcode and Illumina TruSeq adapters. The libraries were sequenced on an Illumina NovaSeq using 2 x 150 bp paired-end reads. From the authors' description of their analysis: Reads were demultiplexed and collapsed into UMI-guided consensus sequences with migec v1.2.7. Using mixcr v2.1.11, UMI consensuses were aligned to TRA and TRB V and J templates and then assembled into clonotypes. A clonotype was counted as expanded or contracted only if both edgeR and NoisET called the change significant, with noise models trained on biological replicates. edgeR calls used a false discovery rate-adjusted p below 0.01 and a log2 fold-change threshold of 1. As an exploratory analysis of dynamics, max-normalized trajectories of the 1000 most abundant clonotypes were examined by PCA with hierarchical clustering. Separately sequenced CD4+ and CD8+ repertoires were used to assign a CD4 or CD8 phenotype to each responding clone. TCRdb applied fastp at Q25 and MiXCR to the public reads, then kept only in-frame beta chains. Rows merge per CDR3 protein into single entries with the most common DNA and genes. The V and J calls here are based on TCRdb, not the publication. In this sample the table shows more than 350,000 distinct CDR3 sequences, approximately 16% of which occur a single time. The top ten clonotypes cover roughly 21% of the sample.

The rearranged segments are TRBV6-6 and TRBJ2-3; 8 central bases correspond to TRBD1. The source of this sequence is a man aged 18 to 35 who had mild COVID-19 (a few samples of this study predate the infection). The sample titles of this study are shuffled in the database, so cell type and time point are left out; the donor was told from shared clones. The source material was PBMCs or a T cell subset sorted from them (not recorded which). Here the CDR3 is given as CASSLRQGASTDTQYF. The DNA is TGTGCCAGCAGCCTGCGGCAGGGGGCTAGCACAGATACGCAGTATTTT.